These 31 T cell receptor beta chains originate from one sample sequenced in a study of response to subunit inactivated influenza vaccine. MiXCR, applied by TCRdb to the RT-PCR reads, yields one record per CDR3 protein. This table holds about half a million distinct CDR3 sequences, 7.5% to 8.5% found once. Sequenced material: PBMCs from blood, taken about 24 months after vaccination. Receptor source: a man between 50 and 75 years old who received an inactivated influenza vaccine.

This clonotype has a count of ten or more. The rearrangement uses TRBV6-2 or TRBV6-3 and TRBJ1-4, with D tentatively TRBD1 (5 bases). CDR3 length equals 15 residues. The germline V gene has CDR1 MNHEY and CDR2 SVGEGT. V was clipped by 0 bases and J by 12 bases, with 17 bases between them. The CDR3 DNA follows: TGTGCCAGCAGTTACTCGGGACCGGGGCATAAGGAACTGTTTTTT. Protein sequence: CASSYSGPGHKELFF.

This clonotype was counted at least ten times. The chain recombines TRBV28 with TRBJ2-1; D is ambiguous. Trimming left V 5 bases short and J 3 bases short, with 11 bases between. Germline V gene lookup returns CDR1 MDHEN and CDR2 SYDVKM. The CDR3 extends over 14 amino acids. The chain's CDR3 is CASSHQYIYNEQFF. The CDR3 coding sequence is TGTGCCAGCAGTCACCAGTACATCTACAATGAGCAGTTCTTC.

The rearrangement uses TRBV4-2 and TRBJ2-3; the D is unclear. This CDR3 is 14 amino acids long. V gave up 0 bases and J gave up 2 bases, with 6 bases separating them. Germline V lookup: CDR1 LGHNA, CDR2 YNFKEQ. The CDR3 reads CASSQESLTDTQYF. CDR3 bases: TGTGCCAGCAGCCAAGAATCCCTCACAGATACGCAGTATTTT.

This clonotype appeared a few times. The rearrangement joins TRBV7-2 to TRBJ2-1; TRBD2 matches 10 bases. V gave up 3 bases and J gave up 0 bases; unmatched junction bases: 8. Germline assignment: CDR1 SGHTA and CDR2 FQGNSA. The CDR3 spans 18 residues. CDR3 nucleotides: TGTGCCAGCAGCTTGCGGCTAGCGGGGGATAGCTCCTACAATGAGCAGTTCTTC. This translates into CASSLRLAGDSSYNEQFF.

There are many counts of this clonotype. The V gene is TRBV3-1, the J gene TRBJ2-7; D remains ambiguous. This CDR3 has 14 amino acids. Trimming took off 3 bases at V and 1 base at J, with 10 bases between the two ends. Germline V lookup: CDR1 LGHDT, CDR2 YNNKEL (reference sequence). CDR3 amino acids: CASSHRPRSYEQYF. CDR3 in DNA: TGTGCCAGCAGCCACCGACCGCGGTCCTACGAGCAGTACTTC.

This clonotype was seen repeatedly, ten times or more. The V gene is TRBV6-5, the J gene TRBJ2-7; maybe TRBD1 (6 bases). Trimming shortened V by 6 bases and J by 1 base, and 13 bases separated the two germline ends. This CDR3 region has 14 residues. In germline, CDR1 is MNHEY, CDR2 SVGAGI. CDR3 in amino acids: CASSLLDSSYEQYF. The CDR3, as DNA: TGTGCCAGCAGCTTACTGGACAGTTCCTACGAGCAGTACTTC.

The chain recombines TRBV5-5 with TRBJ2-5; D uncertain. The length of the CDR3 is 15 residues. Germline CDR1 and CDR2: SGHKS and YYEKEE (reference sequence). Deletions cut 0 bases from V and 11 bases from J, with 20 bases between. The CDR3 loop reads CASSLGAGAQSAQYF. CDR3 nucleotide sequence: TGTGCCAGCAGCTTGGGTGCAGGCGCTCAATCGGCTCAGTACTTC.

In this sample, this clonotype turned up many times. V usage is TRBV20-1 and J usage is TRBJ1-2; D unresolved. Germline loops: CDR1 DFQATT, CDR2 SNEGSKA (reference sequence). The CDR3 is 13 amino acids. V lost 0 bases and J lost 2, with 7 bases in between. CDR3 nucleotide sequence: TGCAGTGCTAGAGATGCGCTGAACTATGGCTACACCTTC. Protein product: CSARDALNYGYTF.

This clonotype has a count of ten or more. This chain uses TRBV6-1 with TRBJ2-1; 14 nucleotides agree with TRBD2. Trimming cost V 8 bases and J 0 bases; bases outside gene matches: 12. In germline, CDR1 is MNHNS, CDR2 SASEGT. This CDR3 is built from 19 residues. CDR3 in amino acids: CASGPRTSGRSSSYNEQFF. The DNA for the CDR3 is TGTGCCAGCGGACCTCGGACTAGCGGGAGGTCTAGCTCCTACAATGAGCAGTTCTTC.

The CDR3 DNA follows: TGCAGTGCTAGACGGGGAACTACCTACGAGCAGTACTTC. This gives the protein CSARRGTTYEQYF. The J gene is TRBJ2-7, the V gene TRBV20-1, with a possible D match to TRBD2 (5 bases). Trimming took 2 bases from V and 2 from J, leaving 10 bases between them. CDR1 and CDR2 from the germline V gene are DFQATT and SNEGSKA (reference sequence). The CDR3 has 13 residues.

This clonotype has only a few counts. J is TRBJ1-4 and V is TRBV18; 9 positions match TRBD1. The V gene end was trimmed by 8 bases and the J gene end by 0 bases; junction bases not matched to a gene: 4. The germline V gene has CDR1 KGHSH and CDR2 LQKENI. CDR3 size: 15 residues. CDR3 bases: TGTGCCAGCATTCGGGACAGGGCAACTAATGAAAAACTGTTTTTT. This translates into CASIRDRATNEKLFF.

The chain employs TRBV9 and TRBJ2-7; D is possibly TRBD2 (5 bases). Trimming left V 0 bases short and J 6 bases short, with 13 bases between. Germline V gene lookup returns CDR1 SGDLS and CDR2 YYNGEE. This CDR3 spans 14 amino acids. The CDR3 loop is CASSVAVGVGEQYF. The CDR3 nucleotides read TGTGCCAGCAGCGTAGCCGTCGGGGTCGGCGAGCAGTACTTC. The variable domain in full, with the rest retrieved from reference TRBV9 and TRBJ2-7, is DSGVTQTPKHLITATGQRVTLRCSPRSGDLSVYWYQQSLDQGLQFLIQYYNGEERAKGNILERFSAQQFPDLHSELNLSSLELGDSALYFCASSVAVGVGEQYFGPGTRLTVT.

The rearrangement links TRBV7-8 to TRBJ1-5; 9 bases map to TRBD1. The CDR3 consists of 17 residues. Germline values: CDR1 SGHVS, CDR2 FQNEAQ. The V and J ends lost 1 base and 4 bases, in that order; junction bases with no gene match: 8. CDR3 sequence reads: CASSLGPAGTGNQPQHF. DNA of the CDR3: TGTGCCAGCAGCTTAGGTCCAGCCGGGACAGGGAATCAGCCCCAGCATTTT.

J is TRBJ2-3 and V is TRBV7-2, with TRBD2 as a possible D gene (7 bases). Trimming pared 0 bases from V and 1 base from J, leaving 11 bases between. The CDR3 has 16 amino acids. The germline V gene encodes CDR1 SGHTA and CDR2 FQGNSA. The CDR3 nucleotides are TGTGCCAGCAGCTTAGCGGGGGGGCTCGGCACAGATACGCAGTATTTT. Encoded protein: CASSLAGGLGTDTQYF. Full variable domain (remainder filled in from reference TRBV7-2 and TRBJ2-3): GAGVSQSPSNKVTEKGKDVELRCDPISGHTALYWYRQSLGQGLEFLIYFQGNSAPDKSGLPSDRFSAERTGGSVSTLTIQRTQQEDSAVYLCASSLAGGLGTDTQYFGPGTRLTVL.

This clonotype has only a few counts. This rearrangement joins TRBV25-1 to TRBJ2-1; maybe TRBD2 (5 bases). Per germline, CDR1 MGHDK and CDR2 SYGVNS. The CDR3 runs to 14 residues. V was clipped by 1 base and J by 9 bases, with 13 bases between them. The CDR3 nucleotides are TGTGCCAGCAGTGAATTTCGGGGTATCGGTGAGCAGTTCTTC. It codes for CASSEFRGIGEQFF.

This clonotype came up many times. J is TRBJ2-2 and V is TRBV12-3 or TRBV12-4, with D tentatively TRBD2 (6 bases). Deletions cut 3 bases from V and 4 bases from J, with 12 bases between. This CDR3 has 15 residues. CDR3 sequence: CASSLAGWGTGELFF. For the CDR3, the DNA is TGTGCCAGCAGTTTGGCGGGGTGGGGCACCGGGGAGCTGTTTTTT.

This clonotype was counted many times. This chain links TRBV12-3 or TRBV12-4 with TRBJ1-5; D unclear. The CDR3 consists of 14 residues. V lost 3 bases and J lost 3, with 9 bases in between. For the CDR3, the DNA is TGTGCCAGCAGTTTCACAGCGGACAATCAGCCCCAGCATTTT. Translating it yields CASSFTADNQPQHF.

V is TRBV5-1 and J is TRBJ1-1, with 9 bases fitting TRBD1. V trimming: 2 bases; J trimming: 5 bases; junction bases outside the gene matches: 7. The CDR3 runs 15 residues. Germline lookup yields CDR1 SGHRS and CDR2 YFSETQ. This CDR3 reads CASSFRTGEGTEAFF. The CDR3 DNA is TGCGCCAGCAGCTTTAGGACAGGGGAAGGAACTGAAGCTTTCTTT.

This clonotype was seen ten or more times. This chain joins TRBV5-1 and TRBJ1-1, with unresolved D. V was pared by 0 bases and J by 7 bases, with 13 bases between. The CDR3 has 14 amino acids. Germline lookup yields CDR1 SGHRS and CDR2 YFSETQ. The CDR3 bases are TGCGCCAGCAGCTTGGGAAGTACCACTAGTGAAGCTTTCTTT. Translating it yields CASSLGSTTSEAFF. The variable domain in full, with the rest retrieved from reference TRBV5-1 and TRBJ1-1, is KAGVTQTPRYLIKTRGQQVTLSCSPISGHRSVSWYQQTPGQGLQFLFEYFSETQRNKGNFPGRFSGRQFSNSRSEMNVSTLELGDSALYLCASSLGSTTSEAFFGQGTRLTVV.

This clonotype was seen repeatedly, ten times or more. The chain combines TRBV12-3 or TRBV12-4 with TRBJ2-7, with 7 bases aligning to TRBD1. This CDR3 region has 13 residues. The J segment lost 0 bases and the V segment lost 6 bases, leaving 2 bases of the junction unmatched. DNA for the CDR3: TGTGCCAGCAGGGGGACAGCCTCCTACGAGCAGTACTTC. It yields the protein CASRGTASYEQYF.

This clonotype was observed a handful of times. Compared with germline, one end of the junction differs, possibly owing to a read error. The chain uses TRBV12-3 or TRBV12-4 and TRBJ2-3, with D uncertain. The CDR3 has 12 residues. This CDR3 is CASSVGTYTQYF. CDR3 in DNA: TGTGCCAGCAGCGTGGGCACATATACGCAGTATTTT.

This clonotype was seen ten or more times. The chain links TRBV7-6 to TRBJ2-7; the D gene is possibly TRBD2 (6 bases). The CDR3 contains 14 residues. The V and J ends lost 0 bases and 2 bases respectively, with 8 bases between them. Germline loops: CDR1 SGHVS, CDR2 FNYEAQ. The CDR3 loop is CASSLADYTYEQYF. The CDR3 bases are TGTGCCAGCAGCTTAGCGGACTATACCTACGAGCAGTACTTC.

This clonotype was recorded a few times. The CDR3 nucleotides are TGTGCCAGCAGCCCTAGTATGGTGGGAAACACCATATATTTT. Its protein product is CASSPSMVGNTIYF. This sequence joins TRBV7-2 and TRBJ1-3; D call uncertain. CDR1 and CDR2 from the germline V gene are SGHTA and FQGNSA. V was trimmed by 5 bases and J by 4 bases, leaving 12 bases between them. This CDR3 region has 14 residues.

V usage is TRBV29-1 and J usage is TRBJ2-7; weak D call: TRBD1 (6 bases). The CDR3 loop spans 12 amino acids. From germline, CDR1 is SQVTM and CDR2 ANQGSEA. The V end lost 4 bases, the J end lost 4 bases, and 11 bases lay between the germline ends. CDR3 sequence reads: CSVASRGYEQYF. CDR3 coding DNA: TGCAGCGTTGCCTCAAGGGGGTACGAGCAGTACTTC.

This clonotype has more than one count but fewer than ten. The chain joins TRBV9 to TRBJ1-3; D not certain. Trimming took 6 bases from V and 3 from J, leaving 16 bases between them. Germline CDR1 and CDR2: SGDLS and YYNGEE. This CDR3 comprises 15 residues. As DNA, the CDR3 is TGTGCCAGCACCCCATCGGGGTTCATTGGAAACACCATATATTTT. Its translation: CASTPSGFIGNTIYF.

This clonotype was detected a few times. This chain joins TRBV11-2 and TRBJ2-3; TRBD1 agrees at 9 bases. V shed 5 bases and J 2 bases; nucleotides not matched to a gene: 5. Germline V lookup: CDR1 SGHAT, CDR2 FQNNGV. The CDR3 sequence is 15 residues long. The DNA of the CDR3 is TGTGCCAGCAGCACTAGGACAGGGGCCACAGATACGCAGTATTTT. Residues: CASSTRTGATDTQYF. Full variable domain (rest looked up from reference TRBV11-2 and TRBJ2-3): EAGVAQSPRYKIIEKRQSVAFWCNPISGHATLYWYQQILGQGPKLLIQFQNNGVVDDSQLPKDRFSAERLKGVDSTLKIQPAKLEDSAVYLCASSTRTGATDTQYFGPGTRLTVL.

The table lists this clonotype with many counts. The gene calls are TRBV6-2 or TRBV6-3 and TRBJ2-7, with TRBD2 matching 10 bases. CDR3 size: 17 residues. With 4 bases clipped from V and 7 bases from J, the junction kept 16 bases outside the gene matches. CDR1 and CDR2 from the germline V gene are MNHEY and SVGEGT. DNA for the CDR3: TGTGCCAGCAGTTCCTATTTACTAGCGGGGACGGACGGGGAGCAGTACTTC. Translation: CASSSYLLAGTDGEQYF.

This clonotype was observed many times. V and J are TRBV12-3 or TRBV12-4 and TRBJ1-2; D unresolved. This CDR3 region has 15 residues. Trimming shortened V by 5 bases and J by 1 base, and 14 bases separated the two germline ends. The CDR3, as DNA: TGTGCCAGCAGTACCGCGGCACCTAATAACTATGGCTACACCTTC. It encodes CASSTAAPNNYGYTF.

This clonotype has more than one count but fewer than ten. The chain is built from TRBV7-3 and TRBJ1-6, with D uncertain. The ends were cut back, 4 bases at V and 0 bases at J, with 7 bases in the middle. CDR3 length: 15 amino acids. Germline CDR1 reads SGHTA; CDR2 reads FQGTGA. The CDR3 reads CASSWLGSYNSPLHF. The CDR3 bases are TGTGCCAGCAGCTGGCTGGGCTCCTATAATTCACCCCTCCACTTT.

This sequence joins TRBV7-8 and TRBJ2-3; the match to TRBD1 covers 10 bases. The CDR3 extends over 20 amino acids. Germline CDR1 SGHVS, CDR2 FQNEAQ. The J segment lost 2 bases and the V segment lost 5 bases, leaving 19 bases of the junction unmatched. The CDR3 DNA is TGTGCCAGCAGCGGAATGGGGACAGGGGACCCGGGCGGGTACACAGATACGCAGTATTTT. Protein sequence: CASSGMGTGDPGGYTDTQYF. The full variable domain, completed using reference TRBV7-8 and TRBJ2-3, is GAGVSQSPRYKVAKRGQDVALRCDPISGHVSLFWYQQALGQGPEFLTYFQNEAQLDKSGLPSDRFFAERPEGSVSTLKIQRTQQEDSAVYLCASSGMGTGDPGGYTDTQYFGPGTRLTVL.

The chain uses TRBV19 and TRBJ2-1; D might be TRBD2 (6 bases). V was shortened by 3 bases and J by 2 bases, with 11 bases between the two germline ends. Germline V gene data show CDR1 as LNHDA and CDR2 as SQIVND (reference sequence). The CDR3 contains 15 residues. CDR3 protein: CASSIGERAYNEQFF. CDR3 DNA sequence: TGTGCCAGTAGTATCGGCGAGCGGGCCTACAATGAGCAGTTCTTC.